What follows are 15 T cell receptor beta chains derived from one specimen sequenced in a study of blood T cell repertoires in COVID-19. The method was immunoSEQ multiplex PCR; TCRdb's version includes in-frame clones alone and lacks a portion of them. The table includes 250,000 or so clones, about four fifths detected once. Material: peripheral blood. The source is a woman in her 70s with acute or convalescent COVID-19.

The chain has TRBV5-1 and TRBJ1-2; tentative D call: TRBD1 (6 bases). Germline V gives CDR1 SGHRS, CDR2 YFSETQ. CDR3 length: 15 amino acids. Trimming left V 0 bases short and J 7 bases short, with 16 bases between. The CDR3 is CASSLAGGGRSGYTF. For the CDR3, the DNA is TGCGCCAGCAGCTTGGCCGGCGGGGGCCGGTCTGGCTACACCTTC.

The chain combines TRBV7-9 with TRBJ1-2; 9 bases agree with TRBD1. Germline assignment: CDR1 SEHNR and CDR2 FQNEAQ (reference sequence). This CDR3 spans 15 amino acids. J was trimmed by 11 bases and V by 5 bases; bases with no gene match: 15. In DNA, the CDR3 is TGTGCCAGCAGCCCGGGGACAGGGCCTAGGGGATGGTACACCTTC. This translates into CASSPGTGPRGWYTF.

The CDR3 loop reads CASSSSGTSGGAYNEQFF. In nucleotides, the CDR3 is TGTGCCAGCAGCTCGTCCGGGACTAGCGGGGGGGCCTACAATGAGCAGTTCTTC. The gene calls are TRBV11-2 and TRBJ2-1, with 16 positions matching TRBD2. The ends lost 4 bases at V and 2 bases at J; junction bases unmatched: 5. The CDR3 spans 18 residues. CDR1 and CDR2 from the germline V gene are SGHAT and FQNNGV. The whole variable domain, remainder taken from reference TRBV11-2 and TRBJ2-1, is EAGVAQSPRYKIIEKRQSVAFWCNPISGHATLYWYQQILGQGPKLLIQFQNNGVVDDSQLPKDRFSAERLKGVDSTLKIQPAKLEDSAVYLCASSSSGTSGGAYNEQFFGPGTRLTVL.

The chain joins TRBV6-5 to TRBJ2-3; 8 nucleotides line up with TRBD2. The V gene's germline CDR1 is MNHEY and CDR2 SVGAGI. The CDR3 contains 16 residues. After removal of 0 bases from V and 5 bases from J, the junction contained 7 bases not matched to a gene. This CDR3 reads CASSYSGRGAVDTQYF. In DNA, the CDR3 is TGTGCCAGCAGTTACTCCGGGCGGGGGGCGGTAGATACGCAGTATTTT.

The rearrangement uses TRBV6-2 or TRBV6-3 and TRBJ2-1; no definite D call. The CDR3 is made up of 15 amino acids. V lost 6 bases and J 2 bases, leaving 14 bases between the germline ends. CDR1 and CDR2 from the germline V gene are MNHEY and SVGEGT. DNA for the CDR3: TGTGCCAGCAGCCGTCCTAGTCATCCCTACAATGAGCAGTTCTTC. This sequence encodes CASSRPSHPYNEQFF.

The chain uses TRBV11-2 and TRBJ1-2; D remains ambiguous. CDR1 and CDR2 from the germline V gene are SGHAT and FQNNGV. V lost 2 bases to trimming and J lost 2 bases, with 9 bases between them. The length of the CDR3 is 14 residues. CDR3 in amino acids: CASSLLTGNYGYTF. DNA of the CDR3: TGTGCCAGCAGCTTACTAACGGGAAACTATGGCTACACCTTC.

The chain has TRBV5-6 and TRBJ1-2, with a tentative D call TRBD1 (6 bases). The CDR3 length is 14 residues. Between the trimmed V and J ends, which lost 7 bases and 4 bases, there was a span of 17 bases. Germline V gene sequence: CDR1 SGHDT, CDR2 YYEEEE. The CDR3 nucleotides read TGTGCCAGCTGCCGCGGGGGCGATTGCTATGGCTACACCTTC. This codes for CASCRGGDCYGYTF. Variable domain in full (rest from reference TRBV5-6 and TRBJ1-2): DAGVTQSPTHLIKTRGQQVTLRCSPKSGHDTVSWYQQALGQGPQFIFQYYEEEERQRGNFPDRFSGHQFPNYSSELNVNALLLGDSALYLCASCRGGDCYGYTFGSGTRLTVV.

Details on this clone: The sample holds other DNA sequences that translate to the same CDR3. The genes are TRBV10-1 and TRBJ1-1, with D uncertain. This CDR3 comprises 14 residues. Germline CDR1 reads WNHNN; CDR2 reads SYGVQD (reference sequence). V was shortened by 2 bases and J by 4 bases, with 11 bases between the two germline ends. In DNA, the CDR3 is TGCGCCAGCAGTGAGGGAGGGTTGGGCACTGAAGCTTTCTTT. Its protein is CASSEGGLGTEAFF.

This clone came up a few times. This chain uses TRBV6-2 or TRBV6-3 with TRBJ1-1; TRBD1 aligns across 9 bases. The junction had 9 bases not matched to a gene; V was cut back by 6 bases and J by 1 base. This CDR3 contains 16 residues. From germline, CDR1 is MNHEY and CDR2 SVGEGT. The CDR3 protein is CASRPYRGRGNTEAFF. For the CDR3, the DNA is TGTGCCAGCAGACCTTACAGGGGGCGCGGGAACACTGAAGCTTTCTTT.

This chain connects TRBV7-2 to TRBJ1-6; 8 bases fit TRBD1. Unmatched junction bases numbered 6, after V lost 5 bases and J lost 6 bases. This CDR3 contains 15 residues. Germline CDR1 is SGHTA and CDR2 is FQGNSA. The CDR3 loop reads CASSPRQGLNSPLHF. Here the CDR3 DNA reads TGTGCCAGCAGCCCCAGACAGGGGCTTAATTCACCCCTCCACTTT. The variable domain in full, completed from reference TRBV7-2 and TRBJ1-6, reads GAGVSQSPSNKVTEKGKDVELRCDPISGHTALYWYRQSLGQGLEFLIYFQGNSAPDKSGLPSDRFSAERTGGSVSTLTIQRTQQEDSAVYLCASSPRQGLNSPLHFGNGTRLTVT.

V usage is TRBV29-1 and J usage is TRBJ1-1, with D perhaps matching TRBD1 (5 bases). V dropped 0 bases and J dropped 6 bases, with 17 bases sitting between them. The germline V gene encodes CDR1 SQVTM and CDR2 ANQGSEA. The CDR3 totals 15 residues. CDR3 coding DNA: TGCAGCGTTGAAGAGAGAAACCGGGGGGTGGCTGAAGCTTTCTTT. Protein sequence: CSVEERNRGVAEAFF.

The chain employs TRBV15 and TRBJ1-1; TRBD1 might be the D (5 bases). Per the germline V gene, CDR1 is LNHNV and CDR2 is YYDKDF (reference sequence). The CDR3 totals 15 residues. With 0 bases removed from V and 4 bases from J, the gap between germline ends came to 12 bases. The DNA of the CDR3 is TGTGCCACCAGCAGAGACCCAGGGCTGGGCACTGAAGCTTTCTTT. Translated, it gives CATSRDPGLGTEAFF. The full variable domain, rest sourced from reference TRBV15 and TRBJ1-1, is DAMVIQNPRYQVTQFGKPVTLSCSQTLNHNVMYWYQQKSSQAPKLLFHYYDKDFNNEADTPDNFQSRRPNTSFCFLDIRSPGLGDTAMYLCATSRDPGLGTEAFFGQGTRLTVV.

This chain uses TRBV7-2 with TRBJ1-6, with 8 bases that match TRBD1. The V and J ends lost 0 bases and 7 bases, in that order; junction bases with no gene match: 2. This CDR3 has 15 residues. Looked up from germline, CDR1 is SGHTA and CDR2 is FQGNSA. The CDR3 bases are TGTGCCAGCAGCTTAGCCAGGGGGCGAAATTCACCCCTCCACTTT. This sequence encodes CASSLARGRNSPLHF.

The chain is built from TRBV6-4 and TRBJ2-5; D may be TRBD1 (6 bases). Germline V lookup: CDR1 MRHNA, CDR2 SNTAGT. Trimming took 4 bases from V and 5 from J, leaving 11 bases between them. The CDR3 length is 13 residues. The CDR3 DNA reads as TGTGCCAGCAGTGGACAGGACGGGGAGACCCAGTACTTC. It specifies CASSGQDGETQYF.

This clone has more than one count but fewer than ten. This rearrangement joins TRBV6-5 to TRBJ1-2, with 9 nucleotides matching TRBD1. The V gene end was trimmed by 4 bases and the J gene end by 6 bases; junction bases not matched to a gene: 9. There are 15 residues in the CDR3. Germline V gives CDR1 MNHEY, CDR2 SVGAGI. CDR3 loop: CASSFRGGTGNGYTF. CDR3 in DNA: TGTGCCAGCAGTTTTCGGGGCGGGACAGGGAATGGCTACACCTTC.